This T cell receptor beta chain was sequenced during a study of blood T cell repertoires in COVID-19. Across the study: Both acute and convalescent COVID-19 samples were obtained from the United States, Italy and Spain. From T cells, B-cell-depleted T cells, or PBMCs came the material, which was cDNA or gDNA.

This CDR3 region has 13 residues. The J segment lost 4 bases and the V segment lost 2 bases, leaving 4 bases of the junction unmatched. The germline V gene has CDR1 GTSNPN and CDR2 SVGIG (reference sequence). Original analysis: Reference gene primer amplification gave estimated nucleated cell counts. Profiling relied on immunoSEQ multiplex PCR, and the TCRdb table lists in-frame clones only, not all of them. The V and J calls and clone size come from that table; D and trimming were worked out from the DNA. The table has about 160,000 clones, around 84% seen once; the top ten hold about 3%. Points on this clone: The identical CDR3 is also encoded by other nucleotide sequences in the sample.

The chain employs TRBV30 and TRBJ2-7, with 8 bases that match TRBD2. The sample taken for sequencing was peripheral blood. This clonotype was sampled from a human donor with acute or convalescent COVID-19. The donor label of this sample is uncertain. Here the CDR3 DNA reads TGTGCCTGGAGTACTACGGGAGGGTACGAGCAGTACTTC. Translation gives CAWSTTGGYEQYF.